This record looks at one TCR beta chain sequence and its context. This sample was taken from a study of blood T cell repertoires in COVID-19. Study-wide context: Some COVID-19 samples were acute and others convalescent; all came from the United States, Italy and Spain.

Looked up from germline, CDR1 is LNHDA and CDR2 is SQIVND (reference sequence). The trim removed 7 bases at V and 2 bases at J, leaving 8 bases unmatched. The CDR3 consists of 14 residues. Per the original methods: Counts of nucleated cells, estimated from reference gene primer amplification, were obtained. TCRdb's table, derived via immunoSEQ multiplex PCR, lists solely in-frame clones and lacks some. Clone size and V and J calls were adopted from that table, with D and trimming inferred from the DNA. In the table there are more than 45,000 clones, roughly nine tenths of which are singletons. The rearrangement joins TRBV19 to TRBJ2-7; 7 bases align to TRBD1. Sequenced input: peripheral blood. This sequence originates from a woman over 75 with acute or convalescent COVID-19. The CDR3 here is CASTQGVGPYEQYF. The CDR3 DNA follows: TGTGCCAGTACCCAGGGGGTGGGACCCTACGAGCAGTACTTC.